The following is a T cell receptor beta chain sequence with its context. Its antigen specificity is not known. No much larger clone is present one base from it, and per-base qualities are unavailable. This sample was taken from a study of cytomegalovirus exposure and HLA in healthy donors (dated 2017 in TCRdb). The study in broad terms: According to a later analysis, the approximately 130 validation repertoires were produced on the same platform as the 666 repertoires of the first cohort. Along with the approximately 620-subject first cohort, a separate validation cohort of more than 90 different subjects was used. The aim of the study was to test whether cataloging public T cell receptors could identify signatures of past pathogen exposure. To predict cytomegalovirus infection status, the study brought together high-throughput TCR immunosequencing, statistical association of individual TCRs with disease status, and machine learning. What the work shows at the level of the full study, not this receptor alone: The validation cohort had no HLA typing available for a later analysis, so co-occurrence within that cohort was assessed over all 120 repertoires. Of the cluster scores, roughly 95% were above 0 in a later analysis, which found that TCRs clustered in the first cohort also tended to co-occur in the roughly 130 validation repertoires. It was suggested by the authors that the approach could potentially be generalized to other disease states and immunological phenotypes. The classifier was reported to diagnose cytomegalovirus status with high specificity and sensitivity in both the original and validation cohorts. Most TCR sequences were seen in very few donors, while some public TCRs were found in many individuals. A total of roughly 160 TCR beta chains were listed by the study as associated with cytomegalovirus. In vitro tests confirmed that a few of the cytomegalovirus-associated TCR beta chains recognize cytomegalovirus antigens.

Separate from the roughly 630-subject first cohort, the validation cohort of roughly 130 subjects was the group to which the donors belonged. Library preparation used the immunoSEQ multiplex PCR assay. The paper's processing steps were these. A statistical classification framework was developed to diagnose cytomegalovirus status using the catalog of TCR beta chain sequences. Held by TCRdb, this immuneACCESS table contains in-frame sequences only and omits some clones. Under half of the omission traces to an unresolved V gene where checked; the cause of the rest is unknown. V and J calls and clone size are as listed in that table; D and trimming were resolved from the DNA. The sample includes roughly 65,000 clones, with approximately 93% observed a single time. The top ten clones comprise about 4.4% of the sample. The CDR3 spans 15 residues, from the cysteine through the phenylalanine. The retained sequence is limited to the CDR3, 45 bases, with the frame set at the first base. Looking up the germline V gene (reference sequence) yields CDR1 SEHNR and CDR2 FQNEAQ. Trimming accounts for 5 bases at V and 4 bases at J, while the number of junction bases matched to no gene is 8.

The rearrangement joined TRBV7-9 to TRBJ2-7; the central 10 bases match TRBD1. Sequencing used PBMCs. This TCR derives from a man between 18 and 29 years old in good health and CMV-seropositive. CDR3 protein: CASSHAGQGFYEQYF. The nucleotides read TGTGCCAGCAGCCACGCGGGACAGGGGTTTTACGAGCAGTACTTC.